Shown below are 10 T cell receptor beta chains from a single sample sequenced in a study of OX40 agonist ivuxolimab in advanced cancers. TCRdb's copy holds only in-frame clones and misses some; the assay was immunoSEQ multiplex PCR. Altogether around 60,000 clones are present, 87% being singletons, with the ten largest covering roughly 16%. The material sequenced was CD4+ or CD8+ T cells sorted from blood, taken in a trial of the OX40 agonist ivuxolimab. The receptors shown here come from an adult with an advanced solid tumor such as melanoma, head and neck, liver or kidney cancer.

The chain is built from TRBV18 and TRBJ2-7; the D gene is possibly TRBD2 (7 bases). Trimming stripped 3 bases from V and 6 bases from J, with 9 bases between. This CDR3 contains 12 residues. Per germline, CDR1 KGHSH and CDR2 LQKENI. CDR3 coding DNA: TGTGCCAGCTCACCCGGGGGGCGCGAGCAGTACTTC. This sequence encodes CASSPGGREQYF.

The V and J genes are TRBV19 and TRBJ2-3; 10 bases match TRBD1. V lost 4 bases, J lost 1 base, and 8 bases stayed unmatched. This CDR3 has 17 amino acids. Germline V gives CDR1 LNHDA, CDR2 SQIVND (reference sequence). The chain's CDR3 is CASSTGDRGRGTDTQYF. CDR3 nucleotide sequence: TGTGCCAGTAGTACGGGGGACAGGGGCCGTGGCACAGATACGCAGTATTTT.

The chain links TRBV6-5 to TRBJ2-1; 7 positions agree with TRBD1. CDR3 length equals 13 residues. Per germline, CDR1 MNHEY and CDR2 SVGAGI. V lost 5 bases, J lost 7 bases, and 5 bases stayed unmatched. The DNA of the CDR3 is TGTGCCAGCAGTCTAAGGACAGGTAATGAGCAGTTCTTC. Translated, it gives CASSLRTGNEQFF.

The sample holds a few counts of this clone. The chain combines TRBV7-3 with TRBJ1-3; D gene ambiguous. Germline CDR1 is SGHTA and CDR2 is FQGTGA. Trimming took off 7 bases at V and 10 bases at J, with 14 bases between the two ends. The CDR3 runs to 12 residues. The CDR3 coding sequence is TGTGCCAGCACCCCGAGCCCCCAGACCATATATTTT. This translates into CASTPSPQTIYF.

This rearrangement joins TRBV6-6 to TRBJ1-5, with D possibly TRBD1 on 6 matching bases. The CDR3 is made up of 14 amino acids. Germline V gives CDR1 MNHNY, CDR2 SVGAGI (reference sequence). Trimming removed 6 bases from V and 4 bases from J, with 13 bases in between. DNA for the CDR3: TGTGCCAGCAGCCTCACAGGGATGAATCAGCCCCAGCATTTT. It codes for CASSLTGMNQPQHF.

V usage is TRBV7-9 and J usage is TRBJ2-7; D tentatively reads TRBD1 or TRBD2 (5 bases each). Germline V gene data show CDR1 as SEHNR and CDR2 as FQNEAQ (reference sequence). The length of the CDR3 is 16 residues. V dropped 2 bases and J dropped 2 bases, with 16 bases sitting between them. The CDR3 sequence: CASSLLITGTAYEQYF. The CDR3 coding sequence is TGTGCCAGCAGCTTACTTATAACTGGGACCGCCTACGAGCAGTACTTC. Combining the CDR3 with reference TRBV7-9 and TRBJ2-7 gives the whole variable domain DTGVSQNPRHKITKRGQNVTFRCDPISEHNRLYWYRQTLGQGPEFLTYFQNEAQLEKSRLLSDRFSAERPKGSFSTLEIQRTEQGDSAMYLCASSLLITGTAYEQYFGPGTRLTVT.

The chain carries TRBV18 and TRBJ2-7; D assignment may be TRBD1 or TRBD2 (5 bases each). With 4 bases removed from V and 1 base from J, the gap between germline ends came to 11 bases. Germline CDR1 is KGHSH and CDR2 is LQKENI. The CDR3 spans 14 residues. The CDR3 region has the DNA TGTGCCAGCTCACAGGGACCGTCGTCCTACGAGCAGTACTTC. It codes for CASSQGPSSYEQYF. The complete variable domain, with remaining parts taken from reference TRBV18 and TRBJ2-7, reads NAGVMQNPRHLVRRRGQEARLRCSPMKGHSHVYWYRQLPEEGLKFMVYLQKENIIDESGMPKERFSAEFPKEGPSILRIQQVVRGDSAAYFCASSQGPSSYEQYFGPGTRLTVT.

This clone was counted a single time. The CDR3 protein is CASSGHLKANTIYF. The CDR3 nucleotides read TGTGCCAGCAGTGGCCACCTGAAAGCAAACACCATATATTTT. The chain has TRBV6-6 and TRBJ1-3, with D unclear. Trimming took off 5 bases at V and 6 bases at J, with 14 bases between the two ends. Germline-derived CDR1 and CDR2 are MNHNY and SVGAGI (reference sequence). The CDR3 consists of 14 residues.

This chain joins TRBV11-2 and TRBJ1-2; D gene unclear. CDR3 length: 13 residues. The germline V gene encodes CDR1 SGHAT and CDR2 FQNNGV. Trimming removed 1 base from V and 2 bases from J, with 5 bases in between. In DNA, the CDR3 is TGTGCCAGCAGCTTAGGTCAGAACTATGGCTACACCTTC. Its translation is CASSLGQNYGYTF.

The chain is built from TRBV10-3 and TRBJ2-3, with 8 bases that match TRBD1. Germline values: CDR1 ENHRY, CDR2 SYGVKD. This CDR3 is 17 amino acids long. The trim removed 9 bases at V and 5 bases at J, leaving 19 bases unmatched. CDR3 sequence reads: CAIWDGYDRGGKDTQYF. Here the CDR3 DNA reads TGTGCCATTTGGGATGGTTATGACAGGGGAGGCAAAGATACGCAGTATTTT.